Detailed here is one TCR beta chain. This clonotype occurred a few times. Its antigen remains undetermined. Per-nucleotide qualities are absent, and no much larger clonotype sits a single base away. These data originate in a study of T cell repertoires in cytomegalovirus infection (dated by TCRdb to between 2019 and 2020). At the level of the whole study: Donor HLA type was relevant to the analysis, because carriage of CMV infection together with the matching HLA type was indicated by public TCR beta signatures.

The CDR3 spans 13 residues, from the cysteine through the phenylalanine. Left in the record is the CDR3 DNA by itself, 39 bases read in frame from the first base. V drops 5 bases and J drops 8 bases, leaving 13 bases in between. From the germline V gene, CDR1 is ENHRY and CDR2 is SYGVKD. On the study overall, not on this receptor specifically: Cumulative frequency of public TCR beta family members discriminated carriers of CMV infection plus the relevant HLA type in this cohort and an independent roughly 330-donor cohort. The ex vivo response was dominated by HLA-C-restricted CMV-specific TCR beta clonotypes, and the single most frequent clonotype in two of eight donors was supplied by these HLA-C-restricted clonotypes.

The reads were generated on an Illumina HiSeq 1500. TCRdb passed the public sequencing reads through fastp at Q25 and MiXCR, retaining productive beta sequences. Rows with a matching CDR3 protein are joined into one entry that keeps the most common DNA and genes. The table for this sample lists about 310,000 distinct CDR3 sequences; about a sixth of them were counted only once. The ten largest clones represent around 12% of the sample. The specimen sequenced was PBMCs. The V and J genes are TRBV10-3 and TRBJ2-1; a weak D assignment points to TRBD1 (6 bases agree). The clonotype was recovered from a human donor in good health (CMV status not recorded). Some clones in this sample may be carry-over from other donors' samples. The CDR3 amino acid sequence is: CAISQKGDHEQFF. The base sequence is TGTGCCATCAGTCAAAAGGGGGATCATGAGCAGTTCTTC.